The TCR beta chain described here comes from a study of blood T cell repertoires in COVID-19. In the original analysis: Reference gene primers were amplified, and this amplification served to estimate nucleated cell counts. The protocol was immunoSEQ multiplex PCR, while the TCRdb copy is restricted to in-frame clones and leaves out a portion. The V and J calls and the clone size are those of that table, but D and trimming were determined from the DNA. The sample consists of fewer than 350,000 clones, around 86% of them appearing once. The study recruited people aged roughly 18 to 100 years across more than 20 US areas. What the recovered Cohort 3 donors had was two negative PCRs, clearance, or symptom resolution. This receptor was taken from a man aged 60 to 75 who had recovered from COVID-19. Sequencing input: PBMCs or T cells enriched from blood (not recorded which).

CDR3 DNA: TGTGCCAGCACCGTAGGGAGGCAGGTTGCCTACGAGCAGTACTTC. Translated, it gives CASTVGRQVAYEQYF. The rearrangement uses TRBV28 and TRBJ2-7; a weak D match, TRBD2 (6 bases). Germline V lookup: CDR1 MDHEN, CDR2 SYDVKM. There are 15 residues in the CDR3. Trimming left V 7 bases short and J 2 bases short, with 18 bases between. Supplemented by reference TRBV28 and TRBJ2-7, the full variable domain reads DVKVTQSSRYLVKRTGEKVFLECVQDMDHENMFWYRQDPGLGLRLIYFSYDVKMKEKGDIPEGYSVSREKKERFSLILESASTNQTSMYLCASTVGRQVAYEQYFGPGTRLTVT.